This T cell receptor (beta chain) was obtained from a study of blood T cell repertoires in COVID-19 (TCRdb year 2020). Regarding the study in general: Samples from collaborators originated in the United States, Italy and Spain and spanned both the acute and convalescent phases of COVID-19. The material from the prospective study consisted of cDNA or gDNA derived from T cells, B-cell-depleted T cells, or PBMCs. The dataset comprised deeply sampled blood TCRbeta repertoires from subjects exposed to, actively infected with, or recovered from COVID-19. A freely available public database, intended as a resource for researchers studying the immune response to SARS-CoV-2, is where the repertoires were released. Samples were obtained from the ongoing ImmuneRACE study (first 160 participants) and from about 1,300 subjects provided by 6 global collaborators. A de-identified subject ID, COVID-19 status, age in years and sex were almost always included in the sample metadata. Where available, HLA class I and class II types were obtained from metadata supplied by the sample provider rather than from assay-based typing.

The full study reports these points: Clinical and demographic metadata were provided uncurated, with the amount varying by source and participant.

TCRbeta CDR3 regions were amplified from genomic DNA using the immunoSEQ Assay, a bias-controlled multiplex PCR. In the source study's methods: The number of nucleated cells in each sample was estimated from the amplification of reference gene primers within the assay. To quantify the absolute abundance of each unique TCRbeta CDR3 rearrangement, sequence reads were collapsed and filtered. For each sample, productive Simpson clonality was calculated as the square root of Simpson's diversity index across productive rearrangements. The immuneACCESS repertoire file appears here via TCRdb, limited to in-frame rearrangements. These files lack a portion of the clones; in checked studies, under half of the deficit traces to unresolved V genes, and the cause of the others is not known. The DNA gave D and trimming, while V, J and clone size come from that table. A total of roughly 54,000 clones appear in this sample, just over 85% of them only once. Around 28% of the sample is in the top ten clones.

As to this clone: This receptor's antigen is unknown. No base qualities exist here, and no much larger clone lies one base off it.

The collaborating institutions used their own protocols to collect whole blood in K2EDTA tubes. Collaborator samples were shipped for TCRbeta analysis as frozen whole blood, isolated PBMCs, or DNA extracted from either sample type. Sequenced: peripheral blood. The sequence derives from a human donor in a cohort sampled during active COVID-19.

Here the CDR3 is given as CASSLGGRVDNSPLHF. The sequenced DNA is TGCGCCAGCAGCTTGGGAGGGCGCGTGGATAATTCACCCCTCCACTTT. Recombination joined TRBV5-1 with TRBJ1-6; the D gene assignment is ambiguous. Measured from the cysteine to the phenylalanine, the CDR3 is 16 residues long. The kept DNA is CDR3 alone, 48 bases in frame from the first base. V and J lose 0 bases and 5 bases, and a span of 12 bases separates them. As encoded in the germline V gene, CDR1 is SGHRS while CDR2 is YFSETQ.